Listed here are 12 T cell receptor beta chains from one sample, sequenced in a study of T cell responses to AZD1222 COVID-19 vaccine (dated by TCRdb to the early 2020s). The library was built by means of the immunoSEQ multiplex PCR assay. The source is immuneACCESS, and TCRdb retained only in-frame sequences with V and J called. Part of the clones is not carried over; for the studies checked, unresolved V genes explain less than half of this, and the remainder is unexplained. The sample includes more than 95,000 clones, with approximately 88% observed a single time. The ten largest account for under 2% of the sample. Taken with the paper, the label for time point translates to: baseline before first vaccination. Sequencing used peripheral blood, obtained on day 0 of AZD1222 vaccination. The receptors here all came from an adult in good health.

This chain uses TRBV10-3 with TRBJ2-1; D unclear. The CDR3 covers 11 residues. The V end lost 3 bases, the J end lost 8 bases, and 5 bases lay between the germline ends. CDR1 ENHRY and CDR2 SYGVKD come from the germline V gene. The CDR3, as DNA: TGTGCCATCAGTGATATCCATGAGCAGTTCTTC. This translates into CAISDIHEQFF.

V gene TRBV19 combines with J gene TRBJ1-2, with D tentatively TRBD1 (5 bases). Germline CDR1 is LNHDA and CDR2 is SQIVND (reference sequence). This CDR3 has 16 residues. The ends were cut back, 3 bases at V and 4 bases at J, with 18 bases in the middle. CDR3 sequence reads: CASSIPGDGILYGYTF. The CDR3 DNA reads TGTGCCAGTAGTATCCCTGGGGACGGAATTCTCTATGGCTACACCTTC.

This clone was recorded once. J is TRBJ2-1 and V is TRBV6-5, with 10 bases lining up with TRBD2. V lost 7 bases and J lost 0; bases outside the gene matches: 3. Germline lookup yields CDR1 MNHEY and CDR2 SVGAGI. This CDR3 is built from 15 residues. CDR3 protein: CASTSSGSSYNEQFF. The CDR3 nucleotides read TGTGCCAGCACGTCTAGCGGGAGCTCCTACAATGAGCAGTTCTTC.

The CDR3 spells CASSQVAGGIYEQYF. CDR3 sequence (DNA): TGCGCCAGCAGCCAAGTGGCCGGGGGCATCTACGAGCAGTACTTC. The genes are TRBV4-1 and TRBJ2-7; D could derive from TRBD1 or TRBD2 (6 bases each). V was clipped by 1 base and J by 3 bases, with 13 bases between them. Germline assignment: CDR1 MGHRA and CDR2 YSYEKL. The CDR3 sequence is 15 residues long.

This sequence joins TRBV5-3 and TRBJ2-3, with 11 bases fitting TRBD2. TRBV5-3 counts as an open reading frame of uncertain function. The ends lost 7 bases at V and 6 bases at J; junction bases unmatched: 10. This CDR3 is 15 amino acids long. The CDR3 region has the DNA TGTGCCAGACGGCTAACTAGCGGGAGTGGGGATACGCAGTATTTT. Amino acids: CARRLTSGSGDTQYF.

V and J are TRBV7-3 and TRBJ2-1; 7 nucleotides align to TRBD1. The CDR3 has 15 amino acids. Germline V gene lookup returns CDR1 SGHTA and CDR2 FQGTGA. V shed 5 bases, J shed 2 bases, and the junction held 6 bases outside the gene matches. In DNA, the CDR3 is TGTGCCAGCAGCCCGGGACAGACAGCCTACAATGAGCAGTTCTTC. Its translation is CASSPGQTAYNEQFF.

The chain is built from TRBV5-5 and TRBJ1-5, with 12 bases matching TRBD1. V trimming: 5 bases; J trimming: 7 bases; junction bases outside the gene matches: 19. Germline assignment: CDR1 SGHKS and CDR2 YYEKEE (reference sequence). This CDR3 has 19 amino acids. Written as DNA, the CDR3 is TGTGCCAGCAGGCCGTCCGGGACAGGGGGCTCAGGGTGGGGCCAGCCCCAGCATTTT. Its protein product is CASRPSGTGGSGWGQPQHF.

The chain links TRBV6-1 to TRBJ1-2; 8 bases fit TRBD1. CDR3 length equals 15 residues. Germline V gene sequence: CDR1 MNHNS, CDR2 SASEGT. Trimming took 0 bases from V and 13 from J; bases not matched to a gene: 13. Here the CDR3 reads CASSEAKFRGPLVTF. The CDR3 bases are TGTGCCAGCAGTGAAGCTAAATTCAGGGGGCCATTGGTCACCTTC.

The V and J genes are TRBV11-2 and TRBJ1-2; D is undetermined. V was shortened by 5 bases and J by 4 bases, with 11 bases between the two germline ends. There are 13 residues in the CDR3. The germline V gene encodes CDR1 SGHAT and CDR2 FQNNGV. CDR3 sequence (DNA): TGTGCCAGCAGCACCGGGTTTACCTATGGCTACACCTTC. As protein: CASSTGFTYGYTF.

The V and J genes are TRBV6-2 or TRBV6-3 and TRBJ1-2, with D unclear. This CDR3 region has 11 residues. CDR1 and CDR2 from the germline V gene are MNHEY and SVGEGT. Trimming stripped 6 bases from V and 4 bases from J, with 6 bases between. As DNA, the CDR3 is TGTGCCAGCAGCCAAACCTATGGCTACACCTTC. Its protein product is CASSQTYGYTF.

This chain uses TRBV7-9 with TRBJ1-2; D call uncertain. The CDR3 extends over 15 amino acids. Germline V lookup: CDR1 SEHNR, CDR2 FQNEAQ (reference sequence). Trimming removed 7 bases at V and 2 bases at J, with 17 bases between. This CDR3 reads CASTGRGVQNYGYTF. The CDR3 nucleotides are TGTGCCAGCACCGGGCGGGGAGTGCAGAACTATGGCTACACCTTC. Combining the CDR3 with reference TRBV7-9 and TRBJ1-2 gives the whole variable domain DTGVSQNPRHKITKRGQNVTFRCDPISEHNRLYWYRQTLGQGPEFLTYFQNEAQLEKSRLLSDRFSAERPKGSFSTLEIQRTEQGDSAMYLCASTGRGVQNYGYTFGSGTRLTVV.

This clone turned up a few times. The chain is built from TRBV30 and TRBJ1-5; D not certain. Germline CDR1 reads GTSNPN; CDR2 reads SVGIG (reference sequence). The CDR3 is made up of 13 amino acids. The CDR3 nucleotides are TGTTCTCTAGGGAGTGGGGGCAATCAGCCCCAGCATTTT. Its translation: CSLGSGGNQPQHF.